Listed here are 13 T cell receptor beta chains from one sample, sequenced in a study of shared clonotypes between healthy human individuals. The assay was immunoSEQ multiplex PCR, and TCRdb's table has in-frame clones only and misses some. The sample shows under 1,100,000 clones, about 75% of them seen only once. Sequenced material: memory CD4+ T cells sorted from blood. Subset meaning: CD45RA-negative fraction. Receptor source: a man younger than 35 in good health.

This rearrangement joins TRBV7-9 to TRBJ2-7, with 8 nucleotides matching TRBD2. CDR3 length: 17 amino acids. J was trimmed by 3 bases and V by 4 bases; bases with no gene match: 14. CDR1 is SEHNR, CDR2 FQNEAQ, per germline (reference sequence). The CDR3 region is CASSSARGTSRSYEQYF. The CDR3 DNA follows: TGTGCCAGCAGCTCCGCCAGAGGGACTAGTAGGAGCTACGAGCAGTACTTC. Full variable domain (rest looked up from reference TRBV7-9 and TRBJ2-7): DTGVSQNPRHKITKRGQNVTFRCDPISEHNRLYWYRQTLGQGPEFLTYFQNEAQLEKSRLLSDRFSAERPKGSFSTLEIQRTEQGDSAMYLCASSSARGTSRSYEQYFGPGTRLTVT.

The chain recombines TRBV9 with TRBJ1-2, with no clear D. Germline CDR1 is SGDLS and CDR2 is YYNGEE. The CDR3 covers 14 residues. V lost 3 bases, J lost 1 base, and 10 bases lay in between. This chain's CDR3 is CASSAQSNNYGYTF. The CDR3 region has the DNA TGTGCCAGCAGCGCCCAGTCAAATAACTATGGCTACACCTTC.

This clone has a count of ten or more. Additional DNA sequences in this sample encode the identical CDR3. V usage is TRBV4-3 and J usage is TRBJ2-3; 11 bases are shared with TRBD2. CDR3 length: 17 amino acids. The V gene end was trimmed by 3 bases and the J gene end by 3 bases; junction bases not matched to a gene: 8. Per germline, CDR1 LGHNA and CDR2 YSLEER. This CDR3 is CASSQRSGTSGTDTQYF. The CDR3 nucleotides are TGCGCCAGCAGCCAGAGATCCGGGACTAGCGGTACAGATACGCAGTATTTT.

The chain is built from TRBV7-2 and TRBJ2-7; 7 nucleotides match TRBD1. The ends lost 5 bases at V and 3 bases at J; junction bases unmatched: 7. Germline V CDR1 and CDR2: SGHTA, FQGNSA. The CDR3 is 14 residues long. For the CDR3, the DNA is TGTGCCAGCAGCACCAGACAGGGCCTCTACGAGCAGTACTTC. Its protein is CASSTRQGLYEQYF.

This chain joins TRBV5-6 and TRBJ1-1; weak D call: TRBD1 (6 bases). The germline V gene has CDR1 SGHDT and CDR2 YYEEEE. There are 15 residues in the CDR3. With 6 bases removed from V and 4 bases from J, the gap between germline ends came to 19 bases. CDR3 DNA sequence: TGTGCCAGCACCAGGTACGGGGGGCTTTCCACTGAAGCTTTCTTT. Protein sequence: CASTRYGGLSTEAFF.

This clone was recorded once. V and J are TRBV29-1 and TRBJ1-4, with D possibly matching TRBD1 (5 bases). V was pared by 4 bases and J by 6 bases, with 15 bases between. The CDR3 runs to 14 residues. Looked up from germline, CDR1 is SQVTM and CDR2 is ANQGSEA. The CDR3 DNA reads TGCAGCGTTGCAGTGGGGACGATTGATGAAAAACTGTTTTTT. Protein sequence: CSVAVGTIDEKLFF.

The V and J genes are TRBV7-9 and TRBJ1-5; 10 bases are a match to TRBD1. In germline, CDR1 is SEHNR, CDR2 FQNEAQ (reference sequence). The trim removed 3 bases at V and 5 bases at J, leaving 13 bases unmatched. The CDR3 is 18 residues long. In DNA form, the CDR3 reads TGTGCCAGCAGCTTGAATCCCCGCCCCGGACAGGGGGATCAGCCCCAGCATTTT. Residues: CASSLNPRPGQGDQPQHF. Using reference TRBV7-9 and TRBJ1-5 for the parts outside the CDR3, the full variable domain is DTGVSQNPRHKITKRGQNVTFRCDPISEHNRLYWYRQTLGQGPEFLTYFQNEAQLEKSRLLSDRFSAERPKGSFSTLEIQRTEQGDSAMYLCASSLNPRPGQGDQPQHFGDGTRLSIL.

The chain combines TRBV7-2 with TRBJ2-3; 12 bases fit TRBD2. The J segment lost 1 base and the V segment lost 1 base, leaving 6 bases of the junction unmatched. The germline V gene has CDR1 SGHTA and CDR2 FQGNSA. This CDR3 has 18 amino acids. CDR3: CASSLGFSSGGGTDTQYF. CDR3 sequence (DNA): TGTGCCAGCAGCTTAGGTTTCTCTAGCGGGGGGGGCACAGATACGCAGTATTTT.

This chain links TRBV7-2 with TRBJ2-5, with D perhaps matching TRBD1 or TRBD2 (6 bases each). The V end was cut by 5 bases, the J end by 4 bases, with 11 bases between. The length of the CDR3 is 13 residues. Germline loops: CDR1 SGHTA, CDR2 FQGNSA. In DNA, the CDR3 is TGTGCCAGCAGCCCCCGGGGGCGAGAGACCCAGTACTTC. It codes for CASSPRGRETQYF.

The rearrangement joins TRBV30 to TRBJ2-7; a weak D match, TRBD1 (5 bases). The germline CDR1 and CDR2 sequences are GTSNPN and SVGIG (reference sequence). V lost 3 bases, J lost 0 bases, and 12 bases lay in between. The CDR3 is 14 amino acids. The CDR3 DNA reads TGTGCCTGGAGAGGGAACAGGCACTCCTACGAGCAGTACTTC. It codes for CAWRGNRHSYEQYF.

There are a few counts of this clone. The rearrangement links TRBV30 to TRBJ1-1; D not certain. Germline CDR1 GTSNPN, CDR2 SVGIG (reference sequence). The CDR3 runs to 15 residues. The V end lost 3 bases, the J end lost 0 bases, and 14 bases lay between the germline ends. The CDR3 nucleotides read TGTGCCTGGAGCCCCATGGCGGGAATGAACACTGAAGCTTTCTTT. Translated, it gives CAWSPMAGMNTEAFF.

Of note for this clone: The sample holds other DNA sequences that translate to the same CDR3. The gene calls are TRBV18 and TRBJ2-7, with 7 bases aligning to TRBD1. Trimming cost V 3 bases and J 4 bases; bases outside gene matches: 0. This CDR3 has 12 residues. Looked up from germline, CDR1 is KGHSH and CDR2 is LQKENI. CDR3 protein: CASSPGQYEQYF. The CDR3 nucleotides are TGTGCCAGCTCACCGGGACAGTACGAGCAGTACTTC.

The V gene is TRBV2, the J gene TRBJ1-5; maybe TRBD1 (5 bases). V shed 3 bases and J shed 6 bases, with 15 bases lying between them. CDR1 and CDR2 from the germline V gene are SNHLY and FYNNEI. The CDR3 is 15 residues long. This chain's CDR3 is CASSDDSYGSQPQHF. CDR3 nucleotides: TGTGCCAGCAGTGATGACAGTTACGGAAGTCAGCCCCAGCATTTT.